Detailed here is one TCR beta chain. Antigen: not known. This sample was included in a study of cytomegalovirus exposure and HLA in healthy donors. Profiling relied on immunoSEQ multiplex PCR, and the TCRdb table lists in-frame clones only, not all of them. The sample lists approximately 150,000 clones; around nine tenths were seen once. Study-level points and caveats: According to reports, the classifier identified cytomegalovirus status with high specificity and sensitivity.

The CDR3 contains 13 residues. Trimming took off 2 bases at V and 4 bases at J, with 8 bases between the two ends. Germline CDR1 and CDR2: MNHEY and SMNVEV (reference sequence). The chain is built from TRBV27 and TRBJ1-2; unclear D gene. The sequence came from a woman aged 25 to 39 in good health and CMV-seronegative. Specimen: PBMCs. The CDR3 sequence: CASSLGPSYGYTF. CDR3 sequence (DNA): TGTGCCAGCAGTTTAGGGCCGTCCTATGGCTACACCTTC.